These 12 T cell receptor beta chains were all obtained from the same sample, sequenced in a study of T cells in Graves' hyperthyroidism and ophthalmopathy. Amplification targeted TCR beta CDR3 regions from RNA transcripts. The TCR CDR3 was amplified in a first-round RT-PCR using the HTBI primer set. A single record per CDR3 protein comes from TCRdb applying MiXCR to the multiplex PCR reads. The profile shows about 540,000 distinct CDR3 sequences, about half of them singletons. Sequenced sample: peripheral blood or thyroid tissue (not recorded which). The source of these receptors is a woman between 18 and 29 years old with Graves' hyperthyroidism.

The chain couples TRBV19 to TRBJ2-3; 10 bases map to TRBD2. CDR3 length equals 15 residues. Germline assignment: CDR1 LNHDA and CDR2 SQIVND (reference sequence). V shed 5 bases, J shed 4 bases, and the junction held 6 bases outside the gene matches. CDR3 residues: CASSPGTSVADTQYF. The CDR3, as DNA: TGTGCCAGTAGTCCAGGGACTAGCGTCGCAGATACGCAGTATTTT.

This clonotype was seen ten or more times. This chain connects TRBV5-1 to TRBJ2-5, with 11 bases fitting TRBD2. The germline V gene has CDR1 SGHRS and CDR2 YFSETQ. With 5 bases clipped from V and 9 bases from J, the junction kept 3 bases outside the gene matches. CDR3 size: 12 residues. The CDR3 nucleotides are TGCGCCAGCAGTCATAGCGGGAGGGCCCAGTACTTC. It translates to CASSHSGRAQYF.

This clonotype was seen ten or more times. The chain has TRBV9 and TRBJ2-7; 7 bases are shared with TRBD2. The CDR3 covers 16 residues. The V gene end was trimmed by 0 bases and the J gene end by 3 bases; junction bases not matched to a gene: 9. Germline V CDR1 and CDR2: SGDLS, YYNGEE. CDR3 loop: CASSVGKTSRFYEQYF. As DNA, the CDR3 is TGTGCCAGCAGCGTAGGTAAGACTAGCAGGTTCTACGAGCAGTACTTC.

The chain has TRBV5-1 and TRBJ2-7; 8 positions agree with TRBD1. After removal of 4 bases from V and 5 bases from J, the junction contained 5 bases not matched to a gene. From germline, CDR1 is SGHRS and CDR2 YFSETQ. The CDR3 consists of 13 residues. The CDR3 protein is CASSHGQGHEQYF. The CDR3 DNA reads TGCGCCAGCAGCCATGGACAGGGCCACGAGCAGTACTTC.

The genes are TRBV5-1 and TRBJ1-2; D might be TRBD1 (6 bases). From germline, CDR1 is SGHRS and CDR2 YFSETQ. This CDR3 comprises 15 residues. The germline V and J ends were trimmed by 0 bases and 5 bases, with 14 bases remaining between them. CDR3 sequence: CASSLDGGSAYGYTF. For the CDR3, the DNA is TGCGCCAGCAGCTTGGACGGGGGCAGCGCTTATGGCTACACCTTC.

This rearrangement joins TRBV29-1 to TRBJ2-7; D remains unclear. CDR1 and CDR2 from the germline V gene are SQVTM and ANQGSEA. V gave up 8 bases and J gave up 2 bases, with 10 bases separating them. The CDR3 is made up of 11 amino acids. The CDR3 spells CSLGKTYEQYF. In DNA, the CDR3 is TGCAGCTTGGGGAAGACCTACGAGCAGTACTTC.

This chain connects TRBV12-3 or TRBV12-4 to TRBJ2-5; 14 bases are a match to TRBD2. The length of the CDR3 is 14 residues. Unmatched junction bases numbered 2, after V lost 4 bases and J lost 7 bases. Here the CDR3 DNA reads TGTGCCAGCAGTTCCGGACTAGCGGGAGGGACCCAGTACTTC. This gives the protein CASSSGLAGGTQYF.

In this sample, this clonotype turned up many times. In DNA, the CDR3 is TGTGCCATCAGTACTATGATTACGACTCGTGACGAGCAGTACTTC. Protein sequence: CAISTMITTRDEQYF. The chain has TRBV10-3 and TRBJ2-7; D not resolved. The germline V gene has CDR1 ENHRY and CDR2 SYGVKD. The CDR3 spans 15 residues. Trimming took 5 bases from V and 5 from J, leaving 19 bases between them.

This clonotype was counted many times. The V and J genes are TRBV7-9 and TRBJ1-2; 8 bases agree with TRBD1. The V and J ends lost 4 bases and 6 bases, in that order; junction bases with no gene match: 13. The length of the CDR3 is 16 residues. Germline values: CDR1 SEHNR, CDR2 FQNEAQ (reference sequence). The CDR3 DNA follows: TGTGCCAGCAGCTCCGGCCCCGACAGGGGTCTGGATGGCTACACCTTC. This codes for CASSSGPDRGLDGYTF.

The chain links TRBV9 to TRBJ2-5, with D perhaps TRBD2 (6 bases). The V gene's germline CDR1 is SGDLS and CDR2 YYNGEE. The CDR3 runs to 9 residues. V was clipped by 5 bases and J by 11 bases, with 7 bases between them. CDR3: CASREGQYF. The CDR3 DNA reads TGTGCCAGCAGGGAGGGACAGTACTTC.

This clonotype was seen at least ten times. The genes are TRBV6-1 and TRBJ2-5, with a weak D call TRBD1 (6 bases). The CDR3 runs to 13 residues. CDR1 and CDR2 (germline): MNHNS, SASEGT. V was pared by 2 bases and J by 7 bases, with 11 bases between. The CDR3 sequence: CASSETGLVTQYF. DNA for the CDR3: TGTGCCAGCAGTGAAACAGGGTTAGTGACCCAGTACTTC.

This clonotype has at least ten counts. This sequence joins TRBV4-2 and TRBJ1-4; 9 bases are shared with TRBD1. CDR1 is LGHNA and CDR2 is YNFKEQ in the germline V gene. V trimming: 0 bases; J trimming: 7 bases; junction bases outside the gene matches: 9. The CDR3 sequence is 17 residues long. CDR3: CASSQDYWDRAGEKLFF. CDR3 coding DNA: TGTGCCAGCAGCCAAGATTATTGGGACAGGGCAGGTGAAAAACTGTTTTTT.